One and the same sample provided the 25 T cell receptor beta chains below, sequenced in a study of cytomegalovirus exposure and HLA in healthy donors. The PCR had 60 Vbeta and 13 Jbeta primers. Assay: immunoSEQ multiplex PCR; the TCRdb copy retains only in-frame clones and omits some. The sample contains about 160,000 clones, roughly 76% of which appear only once. The sequencing sample was made of PBMCs. These receptors originate from a woman between 50 and 59 years old in good health and CMV-seronegative.

The CDR3 loop is CASRPIAGGTLETQYF. The CDR3 DNA reads as TGTGCCAGCAGGCCGATAGCGGGGGGGACTCTAGAGACCCAGTACTTC. The chain couples TRBV2 to TRBJ2-5, with TRBD2 matching over 11 bases. With 6 bases clipped from V and 4 bases from J, the junction kept 10 bases outside the gene matches. The CDR3 extends over 16 amino acids. In germline, CDR1 is SNHLY, CDR2 FYNNEI.

This chain joins TRBV7-9 and TRBJ1-4; TRBD1 agrees at 7 bases. CDR3 length: 16 amino acids. V lost 5 bases and J lost 0; bases outside the gene matches: 6. Germline loops: CDR1 SEHNR, CDR2 FQNEAQ (reference sequence). The CDR3 reads CASSLGTVATNEKLFF. The CDR3, as DNA: TGTGCCAGCAGCCTCGGGACAGTCGCAACTAATGAAAAACTGTTTTTT.

The chain recombines TRBV29-1 with TRBJ2-1, with D possibly being TRBD1 (6 bases). This CDR3 spans 13 amino acids. Germline V gene sequence: CDR1 SQVTM, CDR2 ANQGSEA. Trimming cost V 4 bases and J 10 bases, with 17 bases left between them. Here the CDR3 DNA reads TGCAGCGTTGTTCGGACAGCTCTTGGGGAGCAGTTCTTC. As protein: CSVVRTALGEQFF.

The chain carries TRBV2 and TRBJ1-5; TRBD1 matches 10 bases. J lost 7 bases, V lost 7 bases, and 10 bases had no gene match. The germline gives CDR1 SNHLY, CDR2 FYNNEI. The CDR3 extends over 15 amino acids. CDR3 nucleotides: TGTGCCAGCACTCTGACAGGGGGCAAGGGACAGCCCCAGCATTTT. It specifies CASTLTGGKGQPQHF. Complete variable domain (other parts from reference TRBV2 and TRBJ1-5): EPEVTQTPSHQVTQMGQEVILRCVPISNHLYFYWYRQILGQKVEFLVSFYNNEISEKSEIFDDQFSVERPDGSNFTLKIRSTKLEDSAMYFCASTLTGGKGQPQHFGDGTRLSIL.

The V call is TRBV29-1, the J call TRBJ2-7; 7 bases agree with TRBD1. The length of the CDR3 is 16 residues. CDR1 and CDR2 (germline): SQVTM, ANQGSEA. J gave up 3 bases and V 2 bases, and 13 bases lay outside the gene matches. CDR3 sequence: CSVEPAQQGSIYEQYF. The CDR3 DNA reads TGCAGCGTTGAACCTGCCCAACAGGGGAGCATCTACGAGCAGTACTTC.

This rearrangement joins TRBV6-1 to TRBJ2-1, with D tentatively TRBD2 (6 bases). CDR1 is MNHNS and CDR2 is SASEGT in the germline V gene. This CDR3 contains 12 residues. Deletions cut 4 bases from V and 9 bases from J, with 10 bases between. CDR3 nucleotide sequence: TGTGCCAGCAGTGGCGGGGTGAGTGAGCAGTTCTTC. Its translation is CASSGGVSEQFF.

This clone has only one observation. Other DNA sequences from this sample encode an identical CDR3 as well. The chain employs TRBV6-5 and TRBJ1-1; maybe TRBD1 (6 bases). Between the trimmed V and J ends, which lost 6 bases and 1 base, there was a span of 12 bases. CDR3 length equals 14 residues. CDR1 and CDR2 (germline): MNHEY, SVGAGI. This chain's CDR3 is CASRLPGQNTEAFF. The CDR3 DNA sequence: TGTGCCAGCAGATTGCCGGGACAGAACACTGAAGCTTTCTTT.

V is TRBV27 and J is TRBJ1-1; TRBD1 matches 7 bases. The CDR3 covers 13 residues. The V gene end was trimmed by 7 bases and the J gene end by 2 bases; junction bases not matched to a gene: 4. Germline assignment: CDR1 MNHEY and CDR2 SMNVEV (reference sequence). CDR3 sequence reads: CASKGGVNTEAFF. CDR3 nucleotide sequence: TGTGCCAGCAAAGGGGGCGTTAACACTGAAGCTTTCTTT.

This clone was observed a handful of times. The V and J genes are TRBV5-6 and TRBJ2-6, with a tentative D call TRBD1 (6 bases). The CDR3 loop spans 15 amino acids. Germline V gene sequence: CDR1 SGHDT, CDR2 YYEEEE. Trimming stripped 4 bases from V and 1 base from J, with 9 bases between. The CDR3 loop is CASSPTGSGANVLTF. The CDR3 DNA is TGTGCCAGCAGCCCAACAGGGTCTGGGGCCAACGTCCTGACTTTC.

This clone was detected a few times. This chain uses TRBV7-6 with TRBJ1-5; D call uncertain. The CDR3 extends over 14 amino acids. Trimming cost V 1 base and J 2 bases, with 6 bases left between them. The germline CDR1 and CDR2 sequences are SGHVS and FNYEAQ. The CDR3 region has the DNA TGTGCCAGCAGCTTAGGAGGAGGCAATCAGCCCCAGCATTTT. Translation gives CASSLGGGNQPQHF.

This sequence joins TRBV7-6 and TRBJ2-6; 14 bases are a match to TRBD2. The trim removed 5 bases at V and 4 bases at J, leaving 13 bases unmatched. CDR1 is SGHVS and CDR2 is FNYEAQ in the germline V gene. The CDR3 is 20 residues long. The CDR3 nucleotides are TGTGCCAGCAGCCCATACGAGACTAGCGGGAGGGGCGAGGGGGCCAACGTCCTGACTTTC. It translates to CASSPYETSGRGEGANVLTF.

The chain joins TRBV30 to TRBJ2-5; TRBD1 agrees at 7 bases. Germline V gives CDR1 GTSNPN, CDR2 SVGIG (reference sequence). After removal of 2 bases from V and 5 bases from J, the junction contained 2 bases not matched to a gene. CDR3 length: 12 amino acids. The chain's CDR3 is CAWSRGQETQYF. The CDR3 DNA reads TGTGCCTGGAGTAGGGGGCAGGAGACCCAGTACTTC.

V and J are TRBV12-5 and TRBJ2-1; TRBD1 matches 9 bases. The CDR3 is made up of 16 amino acids. The ends lost 1 base at V and 2 bases at J; junction bases unmatched: 3. The germline CDR1 and CDR2 sequences are LGHNT and FRNRAP. The CDR3 DNA reads as TGTGCTAGTGGTTTGGCCCGGACAGGGGCCTACAATGAGCAGTTCTTC. Its translation is CASGLARTGAYNEQFF.

The rearrangement uses TRBV27 and TRBJ2-7; possibly TRBD1 for D (6 bases). The CDR3 runs to 14 residues. V lost 4 bases to trimming and J lost 2 bases, with 12 bases between them. The germline CDR1 and CDR2 sequences are MNHEY and SMNVEV (reference sequence). The CDR3 DNA reads as TGTGCCAGCAGTTCTTGGGGACAACCCTACGAGCAGTACTTC. It specifies CASSSWGQPYEQYF.

The chain combines TRBV29-1 with TRBJ2-4, with TRBD1 matching 7 bases. V was pared by 6 bases and J by 3 bases, with 2 bases of the junction left unmatched. The CDR3 sequence is 12 residues long. Germline V gene lookup returns CDR1 SQVTM and CDR2 ANQGSEA. CDR3 in amino acids: CSVGDSKNIQYF. Here the CDR3 DNA reads TGCAGCGTGGGGGACAGCAAAAACATTCAGTACTTC.

The J gene is TRBJ1-2, the V gene TRBV29-1, with 9 bases matching TRBD1. The J segment lost 4 bases and the V segment lost 6 bases, leaving 9 bases of the junction unmatched. The CDR3 has 14 amino acids. Germline V gives CDR1 SQVTM, CDR2 ANQGSEA. The CDR3 nucleotides read TGCAGCGTGAGGCCGACAGGGGGGTCCTATGGCTACACCTTC. It yields the protein CSVRPTGGSYGYTF.

The V gene is TRBV28, the J gene TRBJ2-5; 10 bases map to TRBD2. The J call is in doubt because the DNA end fits TRBJ2-7 better. Germline CDR1 reads MDHEN; CDR2 reads SYDVKM. The CDR3 is made up of 15 amino acids. In DNA form, the CDR3 reads TGTGCCAGCAGTTTAACGTTTCTAGCGGGAGCCGAGCAGTACTTC. Translation gives CASSLTFLAGAEQYF.

The CDR3 DNA sequence: TGTGCCAGCAGCTTACCAGCTAACTATGGCTACACCTTC. Encoded protein: CASSLPANYGYTF. The chain is built from TRBV11-2 and TRBJ1-2; D is unclear. V was pared by 2 bases and J by 0 bases, with 4 bases between. This CDR3 spans 13 amino acids. Looked up from germline, CDR1 is SGHAT and CDR2 is FQNNGV.

V gene TRBV27 combines with J gene TRBJ2-6; 9 bases line up with TRBD1. There are 15 residues in the CDR3. CDR1 and CDR2 (germline): MNHEY, SMNVEV (reference sequence). V gave up 6 bases and J gave up 0 bases; unmatched junction bases: 0. The CDR3 region has the DNA TGTGCCAGCAGGACAGGGGGCTCTGGGGCCAACGTCCTGACTTTC. Its translation is CASRTGGSGANVLTF.

The V and J genes are TRBV7-2 and TRBJ2-2; no firm D call. Germline CDR1 is SGHTA and CDR2 is FQGNSA. V lost 0 bases and J lost 4, with 6 bases in between. CDR3 size: 14 residues. The CDR3 sequence is CASSLAHGTGELFF. CDR3 DNA sequence: TGTGCCAGCAGCTTAGCGCACGGCACCGGGGAGCTGTTTTTT.

The genes are TRBV10-3 and TRBJ2-1; TRBD1 matches at 7 bases. Unmatched junction bases numbered 9, after V lost 2 bases and J lost 14 bases. The germline gives CDR1 ENHRY, CDR2 SYGVKD. CDR3 length: 13 residues. CDR3 region: CAISENGQEREFF. CDR3 bases: TGTGCCATCAGTGAGAACGGACAGGAACGAGAGTTCTTC.

This clone came up once. The chain uses TRBV28 and TRBJ1-1, with D possibly matching TRBD1 (5 bases). V gave up 5 bases and J gave up 1 base, with 17 bases separating them. Germline V lookup: CDR1 MDHEN, CDR2 SYDVKM. The CDR3 runs 16 residues. In nucleotides, the CDR3 is TGTGCCAGCAGTCCAGGGACTCATGGCCCGAACACTGAAGCTTTCTTT. Translated: CASSPGTHGPNTEAFF.

This clone was recorded a few times. The chain recombines TRBV6-5 with TRBJ2-1, with TRBD2 matching 8 bases. CDR3 length equals 15 residues. CDR1 is MNHEY, CDR2 SVGAGI, per germline. The J segment lost 4 bases and the V segment lost 5 bases, leaving 7 bases of the junction unmatched. In DNA, the CDR3 is TGTGCCAGCAGTACCGGTTTAGCGGGGTACAATGAGCAGTTCTTC. Its protein is CASSTGLAGYNEQFF.

The rearrangement links TRBV11-2 to TRBJ1-4, with 8 bases aligning to TRBD1. The CDR3 has 13 amino acids. Trimming at V came to 3 bases and at J to 15 bases, leaving 9 bases not matched to a gene. Germline lookup yields CDR1 SGHAT and CDR2 FQNNGV. Here the CDR3 reads CASSLGQALEVFF. The CDR3 DNA sequence: TGTGCCAGCAGCTTGGGACAGGCTTTAGAGGTGTTTTTT.

The rearrangement joins TRBV27 to TRBJ2-7; 7 bases are shared with TRBD1. Per germline, CDR1 MNHEY and CDR2 SMNVEV (reference sequence). The V and J ends lost 5 bases and 2 bases, in that order; junction bases with no gene match: 3. The CDR3 has 13 residues. The CDR3 here is CASSTGQTYEQYF. CDR3 nucleotide sequence: TGTGCCAGCAGTACGGGACAGACCTACGAGCAGTACTTC.